The next 18 T cell receptor beta chains were all read from a single sample in a study of shared clonotypes between healthy human individuals. Only in-frame clones appear in the TCRdb table, and some are missing; sequencing was by immunoSEQ multiplex PCR. The table includes millions of clones, 85% to 95% detected once. The sample consisted of naive CD4+ T cells sorted from blood. Subset reported: CD45RA+ positively selected. All receptors derive from a man between 18 and 35 years old in good health.

V and J are TRBV7-8 and TRBJ1-5; 7 bases line up with TRBD1. The CDR3 sequence is 17 residues long. The ends lost 5 bases at V and 2 bases at J; junction bases unmatched: 12. Germline CDR1 is SGHVS and CDR2 is FQNEAQ. For the CDR3, the DNA is TGTGCCAGCAGCCAACGACAGGGTAGTGTCGGCAATCAGCCCCAGCATTTT. This codes for CASSQRQGSVGNQPQHF.

This chain joins TRBV5-1 and TRBJ1-2; D might be TRBD1 (6 bases). The CDR3 contains 15 residues. Trimming removed 0 bases from V and 6 bases from J, with 15 bases in between. From germline, CDR1 is SGHRS and CDR2 YFSETQ. The CDR3 protein is CASSLEAGGRDGYTF. In DNA, the CDR3 is TGCGCCAGCAGCTTGGAAGCCGGGGGCAGAGATGGCTACACCTTC.

The chain links TRBV5-4 to TRBJ1-1; weak D call: TRBD1 (5 bases). CDR1 and CDR2 (germline): SGHNT, YYREEE (reference sequence). The V and J ends lost 3 bases and 5 bases respectively, with 11 bases between them. This CDR3 is 13 amino acids long. The CDR3 nucleotides are TGTGCCAGCAGCTGGAGGGACGGGACTGAAGCTTTCTTT. Translated, it gives CASSWRDGTEAFF.

The genes are TRBV7-9 and TRBJ1-4; possible D gene TRBD1, 6 bases. Trimming cost V 6 bases and J 11 bases, with 22 bases left between them. CDR1 and CDR2 (germline): SEHNR, FQNEAQ (reference sequence). CDR3 length: 15 residues. The DNA of the CDR3 is TGTGCCAGCAGTTTGGGTTCGGCGGACCAGGGGAAACTGTTTTTT. Its protein is CASSLGSADQGKLFF.

About this clone: Distinct nucleotide sequences in the sample also encode this CDR3. The chain employs TRBV5-1 and TRBJ2-7; 10 nucleotides line up with TRBD2. CDR1 is SGHRS, CDR2 YFSETQ, per germline. After removal of 4 bases from V and 0 bases from J, the junction contained 4 bases not matched to a gene. The CDR3 extends over 15 amino acids. The CDR3 sequence is CASSPGLATSYEQYF. DNA for the CDR3: TGCGCCAGCAGCCCGGGACTAGCGACCTCCTACGAGCAGTACTTC.

The chain has TRBV7-2 and TRBJ2-1, with TRBD2 matching 12 bases. The CDR3 length is 16 residues. Germline V CDR1 and CDR2: SGHTA, FQGNSA. Losses at the gene ends were 3 bases for V and 6 bases for J; bases not matched to a gene: 6. The chain's CDR3 is CASSFGLAGRSNEQFF. CDR3 coding DNA: TGTGCCAGCAGCTTTGGACTAGCGGGAAGATCCAATGAGCAGTTCTTC. Drawing the rest from reference TRBV7-2 and TRBJ2-1, the complete variable domain is GAGVSQSPSNKVTEKGKDVELRCDPISGHTALYWYRQSLGQGLEFLIYFQGNSAPDKSGLPSDRFSAERTGGSVSTLTIQRTQQEDSAVYLCASSFGLAGRSNEQFFGPGTRLTVL.

The rearrangement joins TRBV11-2 to TRBJ2-5; tentative D call: TRBD1 (5 bases). The V gene lost 5 bases and the J gene lost 4 bases, with 23 bases spanning the gap. Germline V gives CDR1 SGHAT, CDR2 FQNNGV. This CDR3 has 17 amino acids. Here the CDR3 reads CASSPKAFIRVGETQYF. In nucleotides, the CDR3 is TGTGCCAGCAGCCCAAAAGCTTTTATCAGGGTTGGAGAGACCCAGTACTTC.

The genes are TRBV30 and TRBJ2-2; D perhaps matches TRBD1 (5 bases). V lost 2 bases to trimming and J lost 8 bases, with 12 bases between them. The germline CDR1 and CDR2 sequences are GTSNPN and SVGIG (reference sequence). The CDR3 sequence is 13 residues long. This CDR3 is CAWSSQKGGELFF. In nucleotides, the CDR3 is TGTGCCTGGAGTTCCCAAAAGGGGGGGGAGCTGTTTTTT.

The rearrangement links TRBV30 to TRBJ1-2; 9 positions match TRBD1. This CDR3 spans 13 amino acids. V lost 7 bases and J lost 8; bases outside the gene matches: 11. CDR1 and CDR2 (germline): GTSNPN, SVGIG (reference sequence). CDR3 region: CASGQGGALGYTF. CDR3 nucleotides: TGTGCCTCGGGACAGGGAGGCGCGTTAGGCTACACCTTC.

This clone was seen just once. This sequence joins TRBV7-2 and TRBJ2-7, with 8 bases fitting TRBD1. Trimming cost V 2 bases and J 3 bases; bases outside gene matches: 3. The germline gives CDR1 SGHTA, CDR2 FQGNSA. The CDR3 has 14 amino acids. CDR3 nucleotides: TGTGCCAGCAGCTTATACGGACAGGGCTACGAGCAGTACTTC. It codes for CASSLYGQGYEQYF.

This clone showed up just once. This chain connects TRBV5-6 to TRBJ2-6; TRBD2 aligns across 8 bases. J was trimmed by 2 bases and V by 1 base; bases with no gene match: 11. There are 19 residues in the CDR3. Germline loops: CDR1 SGHDT, CDR2 YYEEEE. For the CDR3, the DNA is TGTGCCAGCAGCTTGTTTATCTTTGGTAGCGGGACTGGGGCCAACGTCCTGACTTTC. Amino acid sequence: CASSLFIFGSGTGANVLTF.

The rearrangement uses TRBV5-3 and TRBJ1-5; tentatively, D is TRBD1 (6 bases). TRBV5-3 is identified as an open reading frame with a role that is uncertain. V lost 4 bases and J 0 bases, leaving 14 bases between the germline ends. The CDR3 sequence is 16 residues long. The CDR3 DNA follows: TGTGCCAGAAGCCAGGGGCGGGGGTATAGCAATCAGCCCCAGCATTTT. This sequence encodes CARSQGRGYSNQPQHF.

V is TRBV6-5 and J is TRBJ1-3, with a tentative D call TRBD1 (6 bases). Germline-derived CDR1 and CDR2 are MNHEY and SVGAGI. The ends were cut back, 0 bases at V and 2 bases at J, with 11 bases in the middle. The CDR3 runs to 16 residues. The CDR3 DNA is TGTGCCAGCAGTTACTCCGGGGGGGCGCCTGGAAACACCATATATTTT. It specifies CASSYSGGAPGNTIYF.

The genes are TRBV5-1 and TRBJ2-5; D unclear. Germline V gene data show CDR1 as SGHRS and CDR2 as YFSETQ. The CDR3 contains 15 residues. V gave up 3 bases and J gave up 5 bases, with 17 bases separating them. The CDR3 reads CASSYQGLFSETQYF. The CDR3 DNA is TGCGCCAGCAGCTATCAAGGGCTGTTCTCGGAGACCCAGTACTTC.

This rearrangement joins TRBV2 to TRBJ2-3; D uncertain. This CDR3 spans 14 amino acids. Germline V gene data show CDR1 as SNHLY and CDR2 as FYNNEI. V lost 4 bases to trimming and J lost 8 bases, with 16 bases between them. DNA of the CDR3: TGTGCCAGCAGTGCCAGTACGTTTACCGGTACGCAGTATTTT. Its protein product is CASSASTFTGTQYF.

This chain joins TRBV18 and TRBJ1-2; no firm D call. The CDR3 sequence is 14 residues long. The V gene lost 5 bases and the J gene lost 6 bases, with 16 bases spanning the gap. Germline values: CDR1 KGHSH, CDR2 LQKENI. The CDR3 sequence is CASSVDRAWDGYTF. CDR3 in DNA: TGTGCCAGCTCAGTTGACCGAGCTTGGGATGGCTACACCTTC.

The chain carries TRBV27 and TRBJ1-5, with a weak D call TRBD1 (6 bases). The ends were cut back, 6 bases at V and 0 bases at J, with 24 bases in the middle. The CDR3 has 19 amino acids. Germline-derived CDR1 and CDR2 are MNHEY and SMNVEV (reference sequence). CDR3 protein: CASRTPEGGQGHSNQPQHF. CDR3 nucleotides: TGTGCCAGCAGGACCCCTGAGGGGGGTCAAGGACATAGCAATCAGCCCCAGCATTTT.

As concerns this clone: A read error may produce the germline difference seen at one junction end. This chain uses TRBV18 with TRBJ2-3; D gene ambiguous. Germline CDR1 is KGHSH and CDR2 is LQKENI. CDR3 length equals 12 residues. DNA for the CDR3: TGTGCCAGCTCACCACTCTTAGATGCGCAGTATTTT. It is translated as CASSPLLDAQYF.